This is a list of T cell receptor beta chains from one sample in a study of blood T cell repertoires in COVID-19. Using immunoSEQ multiplex PCR, the repertoire was profiled, and TCRdb retains in-frame clones only, with some absent. The repertoire holds 180,000 or so clones, with 86% as singletons. Sequencing used PBMCs or T cells enriched from blood (not recorded which). The receptors shown here come from a young woman who had recovered from COVID-19. CDR3s include the opening cysteine and the closing phenylalanine or tryptophan. The D gene is left open where the match is weak. Only some rows state a clone size, as once, few, many or a class for expanded clones.

TRBV11-2	NA	TRBJ2-5	NA	CASGTDRKETQYF
TRBV19	NA	TRBJ1-5	NA	CASSIPLFRFSGNQPQHF
TRBV6-5	TRBD2	TRBJ2-7	NA	CASSYSLLAGSYEQYF
TRBV7-8	TRBD1	TRBJ1-1	NA	CASSRGQGLEAFF
TRBV28	TRBD2	TRBJ2-1	NA	CASGTSGGAYEQFF
TRBV28	NA	TRBJ2-7	NA	CASSLSAGRYEQYF
TRBV7-9	NA	TRBJ2-7	NA	CASSLNRDYEQYF
TRBV28	TRBD1	TRBJ1-1	NA	CASSPTGVGNTEAFF
TRBV24-1	NA	TRBJ2-1	NA	CATRVLGSRKKNEQFF
TRBV3-1/TRBV3-2	NA	TRBJ1-3	NA	CASSQNGGRGNTIYF
TRBV20-1	TRBD2	TRBJ2-7	NA	CSASPLLAGEYEQYF
TRBV19	NA	TRBJ1-5	NA	CASSNKNRDRNQPQHF
TRBV7-9	TRBD2	TRBJ2-3	once	CASSLGTSGLKDTQYF
TRBV7-2	NA	TRBJ2-5	NA	CASSPSDVGATGETQYF
TRBV19	TRBD1	TRBJ1-2	few	CASSTQGQGDGYTF
TRBV2	NA	TRBJ2-1	NA	CASSEEGTYNEQFF
TRBV19	NA	TRBJ1-2	NA	CASRRLSRFLGYTF
TRBV11-2	TRBD1	TRBJ2-7	few	CASSLGLDRGHYEQYF
TRBV7-3	NA	TRBJ2-1	NA	CASSAQVYDEQFF
TRBV28	TRBD1	TRBJ1-1	NA	CASSSQGANTEAFF
TRBV20-1	NA	TRBJ2-7	NA	CSASPDSPYEQYF
TRBV7-2	NA	TRBJ1-6	NA	CAVPFIRQANNSPLHF
TRBV28	TRBD1	TRBJ1-1	NA	CASSDRVTEAFF
TRBV7-9	TRBD1	TRBJ1-3	NA	CASSLREPGQFFSGNTIYF
TRBV25-1	NA	TRBJ2-5	NA	CASSARGETQYF
TRBV9	TRBD2	TRBJ2-1	NA	CASSVAAGAHHEQFF
TRBV5-6	TRBD1	TRBJ2-7	once	CASSLAGQGWDEQYF
TRBV28	NA	TRBJ2-3	NA	CATTDVDGNTDTQYF
TRBV4-1	NA	TRBJ2-3	NA	CASSQAKEDSTDTQYF
TRBV6-5	TRBD1	TRBJ1-5	NA	CASSFRQGNQPQHF
TRBV28	TRBD1	TRBJ1-2	NA	CASRRDSLLNYGYTF
TRBV5-1	NA	TRBJ2-7	NA	CASSLGGEQYF
TRBV10-3	TRBD2	TRBJ2-3	NA	CAISGVGRWSTDTQYF
TRBV27	NA	TRBJ1-3	NA	CASSFRGAGNTIYF
TRBV6-1	NA	TRBJ2-7	NA	CASSESRIEQYF
TRBV3-1/TRBV3-2	TRBD2	TRBJ2-7	NA	CASSPQPPSGYSYEQYF
TRBV6-4	TRBD2	TRBJ2-7	few	CASSDGTSGSEQYF
TRBV27	NA	TRBJ1-2	NA	CASSFGSGSYGYTF
TRBV14	TRBD2	TRBJ2-5	NA	CASSQGTSGRETQYF
TRBV7-2	NA	TRBJ2-1	NA	CASSLVIRGRDEQFF
TRBV28	NA	TRBJ2-7	NA	CARTPRFFARQYF
TRBV28	NA	TRBJ1-5	NA	CASSSSPQPQHF
TRBV24-1	TRBD1	TRBJ1-5	NA	CATSARGQGFNQPQHF
TRBV5-1	TRBD2	TRBJ2-3	NA	CASLDGTSRLDTQYF
TRBV10-3	NA	TRBJ2-7	NA	CPQGRQRTYEQYF
TRBV28	NA	TRBJ1-1	NA	CASSLSGREMTEAFF
TRBV12-3/TRBV12-4	TRBD2	TRBJ2-5	NA	CASSFGGQETQYF
TRBV28	TRBD1	TRBJ1-6	NA	CASNQTPGQGGSPLHF
TRBV28	NA	TRBJ1-6	NA	CASRQGGVLPLHF
TRBV9	NA	TRBJ2-7	NA	CASSPLSAPQDEQYF
TRBV7-8	NA	TRBJ1-2	few	CASSLLVGTTLPYTF
TRBV3-1/TRBV3-2	TRBD1	TRBJ2-2	NA	CASSQGDRGPGELFF
TRBV28	NA	TRBJ1-2	NA	CASSFEGEDGYTF